This section outlines one TCR beta chain sequence together with its context. The antigen is not known. TCRdb called the 5' RACE reads again in MiXCR, with one record for every CDR3 protein. Counted here are about 15,000 distinct CDR3 sequences, approximately 20% occurring once; the ten biggest clones make up more than 55%. The CDR3 contains 14 residues. The ends lost 2 bases at V and 4 bases at J; junction bases unmatched: 6. CDR1 and CDR2 (germline): SGHKS, YYEKEE (reference sequence). The sample comes from a study of T-cell memory formation after mild COVID-19. About the study: Largely donor-specific sequence clusters came from a couple of donors. General observations from the study: The pre-infection memory compartment contained some responding clones, suggesting cross-reactive memory joined. Chiefly within CM and EM were the contracting CD4+ clones; CD8+ ones were within EMRA. Contracting clones from day 15 to 85 had balanced CD4/CD8; later expanders favoured CD4+.

Specimen: PBMCs or a T cell subset sorted from them (not recorded which). The chain recombines TRBV5-5 with TRBJ2-7, with 7 bases that match TRBD1. The TCR sequence derives from a man aged 18 to 29 who had mild COVID-19 (a few samples of this study predate the infection). Cell type and time point are not known. Here the CDR3 reads CASSFEQGLYEQYF. The DNA for the CDR3 is TGTGCCAGCAGCTTCGAACAGGGGCTTTACGAGCAGTACTTC.